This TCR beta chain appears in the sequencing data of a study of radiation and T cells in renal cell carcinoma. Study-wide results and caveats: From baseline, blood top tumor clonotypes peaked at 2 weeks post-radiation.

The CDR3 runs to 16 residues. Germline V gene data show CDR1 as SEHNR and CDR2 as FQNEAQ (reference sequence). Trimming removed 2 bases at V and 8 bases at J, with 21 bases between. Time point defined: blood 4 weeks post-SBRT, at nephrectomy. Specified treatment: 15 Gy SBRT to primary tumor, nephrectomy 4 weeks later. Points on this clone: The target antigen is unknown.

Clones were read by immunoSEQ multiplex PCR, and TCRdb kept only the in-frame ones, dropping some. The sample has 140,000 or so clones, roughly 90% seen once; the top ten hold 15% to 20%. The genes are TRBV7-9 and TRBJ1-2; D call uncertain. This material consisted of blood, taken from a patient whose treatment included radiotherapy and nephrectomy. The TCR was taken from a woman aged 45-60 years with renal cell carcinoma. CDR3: CASSLILSTPGRGYTF. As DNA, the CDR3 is TGTGCCAGCAGCTTAATTCTTTCGACACCGGGAAGAGGCTACACCTTC.